This is a list of T cell receptor beta chains from one sample in a study of blood T cell repertoires in COVID-19. Here immunoSEQ multiplex PCR was the method, and the copy in TCRdb shows in-frame clones only, minus some. The sample holds approximately 170,000 clones, about 88% seen once. The sample was peripheral blood. Receptor source: a man in his sixties with active or convalescent COVID-19. The CDR3 runs from the conserved cysteine through the conserved F or W. The D gene is left open where the match is weak. Clone size is not always given. Where it is, it says once, few, many or a class for expanded clones.

16	TRBD1	TRBJ1-2	once	TRBV7-9	CASSLGRTGGDYGYTF	TGTGCCAGCAGCCTTGGAAGGACAGGGGGCGACTATGGCTACACCTTC
14	-	TRBJ1-6	-	TRBV2	CASSEEQGISPLHF	TGTGCCAGCAGTGAAGAACAGGGAATTTCACCCCTCCACTTT
19	TRBD1	TRBJ1-5	-	TRBV11-2	CASSFPGQVSRTGNQPQHF	TGTGCCAGCAGCTTCCCCGGACAGGTATCCCGGACAGGGAACCAGCCCCAGCATTTT
13	-	TRBJ2-7	-	TRBV6-5	CASRNTGWREQYF	TGTGCCAGCAGGAATACAGGGTGGCGCGAGCAGTACTTC
15	-	TRBJ2-5	-	TRBV6-5	CASSTRQGGQETQYF	TGTGCCAGCAGCACTCGGCAGGGGGGACAAGAGACCCAGTACTTC
16	-	TRBJ2-7	-	TRBV16	CASSQSARDKSYEQYF	TGTGCCAGCAGCCAATCTGCCCGGGACAAGTCCTACGAGCAGTACTTC
18	TRBD2	TRBJ2-4	-	TRBV12-5	CASGLVRAGGPAKNIQYF	TGTGCTAGTGGTTTGGTACGAGCGGGAGGGCCCGCCAAAAACATTCAGTACTTC
14	-	TRBJ1-3	-	TRBV3-1/TRBV3-2	CASSQDTVGNTIYF	TGTGCCAGCAGCCAAGATACGGTGGGAAACACCATATATTTT
14	-	TRBJ1-2	-	TRBV27	CASSPRGAAYGYTF	TGTGCCAGCAGTCCCCGCGGGGCGGCCTATGGCTACACCTTC
12	-	TRBJ1-5	-	TRBV30	CAWQGCLGPQHF	TGTGCCTGGCAGGGATGCCTTGGGCCCCAGCATTTT
13	-	TRBJ1-1	-	TRBV30	CAWKEGLLTEAFF	TGTGCCTGGAAAGAGGGATTGCTCACTGAAGCTTTCTTT
13	-	TRBJ1-1	-	TRBV9	CASSVDGGTEAFF	TGTGCCAGCAGCGTAGACGGAGGAACTGAAGCTTTCTTT
19	TRBD2	TRBJ2-1	-	TRBV5-6	CASSLVRGSGRVLYNEQFF	TGTGCCAGCAGCTTGGTTCGGGGTAGCGGGAGGGTCCTCTACAATGAGCAGTTCTTC
14	TRBD1	TRBJ1-1	once	TRBV6-5	CASSWGQGSTEAFF	TGTGCCAGCAGTTGGGGACAGGGGAGCACTGAAGCTTTCTTT
14	-	TRBJ1-1	-	TRBV19	CASSKSRQDREAFF	TGTGCCAGTAGTAAGAGTAGGCAGGATCGTGAAGCTTTCTTT
15	TRBD1	TRBJ2-2	-	TRBV5-5	CASSGTGVRGGELFF	TGTGCCAGCAGCGGGACAGGGGTCCGGGGCGGGGAGCTGTTTTTT
14	TRBD1	TRBJ1-5	-	TRBV7-9	CASSQDRGPQPQHF	TGTGCCAGCAGCCAGGACAGGGGGCCGCAGCCCCAGCATTTT
15	TRBD1	TRBJ2-5	-	TRBV7-9	CASSLRTGVLETQYF	TGTGCCAGCAGCTTGAGGACAGGAGTCCTAGAGACCCAGTACTTC
17	-	TRBJ1-6	-	TRBV6-6	CASSPTTRSSYNSPLHF	TGTGCCAGCAGTCCAACCACGAGGAGCTCCTATAATTCACCCCTCCACTTT
17	TRBD1	TRBJ1-5	-	TRBV5-5	CASSLGTGGGGNQPQHF	TGTGCCAGCAGCTTGGGGACAGGGGGCGGGGGCAATCAGCCCCAGCATTTT
14	-	TRBJ1-3	-	TRBV19	CASGQLISGNTIYF	TGTGCCAGCGGACAGCTGATCTCTGGAAACACCATATATTTT
13	-	TRBJ1-1	-	TRBV10-3	CAISEGRDSEAFF	TGTGCCATCAGTGAAGGCAGGGATAGTGAAGCTTTCTTT
15	TRBD1	TRBJ2-7	-	TRBV5-1	CASSTGTASSYEQYF	TGCGCCAGCAGCACCGGGACAGCCAGCTCCTACGAGCAGTACTTC
15	TRBD1	TRBJ2-2	-	TRBV5-1	CASRDRGTQAGELFF	TGCGCCAGCCGGGACAGGGGGACCCAGGCCGGGGAGCTGTTTTTT
14	TRBD1	TRBJ2-4	-	TRBV5-1	CASKQGQPKNIQYF	TGCGCCAGCAAGCAGGGACAGCCCAAAAACATTCAGTACTTC
14	-	TRBJ2-3	-	TRBV19	CASSLGAGPDTQYF	TGTGCCAGCTCCTTGGGGGCAGGGCCAGATACGCAGTATTTT
15	TRBD1	TRBJ1-2	once	TRBV10-1	CASSDGQGTAYGYTF	TGCGCCAGCAGTGACGGACAGGGGACGGCGTATGGCTACACCTTC
14	TRBD1	TRBJ1-1	-	TRBV25-1	CASSPSGTGGTAFF	TGTGCCAGCAGCCCTTCGGGAACAGGGGGGACAGCTTTCTTT
15	TRBD1	TRBJ1-5	-	TRBV18	CASSPIQGYNQPQHF	TGTGCCAGCTCACCAATACAGGGGTACAATCAGCCCCAGCATTTT
14	TRBD1	TRBJ1-1	-	TRBV19	CASNKGQGDTEAFF	TGTGCCAGTAACAAGGGACAGGGGGACACTGAAGCTTTCTTT
15	TRBD2	TRBJ2-2	-	TRBV2	CASRSGTIITGELFF	TGTGCCAGCAGGTCTGGGACTATCATAACCGGGGAGCTGTTTTTT
16	-	TRBJ1-4	-	TRBV5-1	CASSLEYGGTNEKLFF	TGCGCCAGCAGCTTGGAATATGGGGGCACTAATGAAAAACTGTTTTTT
17	-	TRBJ1-2	-	TRBV4-2	CASSRGREGGRDYGYTF	TGTGCCAGCAGCCGAGGAAGAGAGGGGGGGCGAGACTATGGCTACACCTTC
14	TRBD1	TRBJ2-7	-	TRBV18	CASSPRQGSYEQYF	TGTGCCAGCTCACCACGACAGGGCTCCTACGAGCAGTACTTC
13	-	TRBJ2-7	-	TRBV5-1	CASTGHITYEQYF	TGCGCCAGCACCGGACACATAACCTACGAGCAGTACTTC
14	-	TRBJ1-1	-	TRBV6-4	CASSPGGRNTEAFF	TGTGCCAGCAGCCCCGGGGGGCGGAACACTGAAGCTTTCTTT
15	TRBD1	TRBJ2-7	-	TRBV5-1	CASSLDGTEIYEQYF	TGCGCCAGCAGCTTGGATGGGACAGAAATCTACGAGCAGTACTTC
14	-	TRBJ1-3	-	TRBV2	CASREVGGGNTIYF	TGTGCCAGTAGGGAGGTGGGAGGTGGAAACACCATATATTTT
17	-	TRBJ2-3	-	TRBV5-1	CASTLGGTLSSTDTQYF	TGCGCCAGCACGCTTGGTGGGACATTGTCTAGCACAGATACGCAGTATTTT
12	-	TRBJ1-2	once	TRBV6-5	CASRLGPLGYTF	TGTGCCAGCCGGTTGGGGCCTCTGGGCTACACCTTC
13	-	TRBJ1-2	-	TRBV10-1	CASSESAGWGYTF	TGCGCCAGCAGTGAGTCGGCAGGGTGGGGCTACACCTTC